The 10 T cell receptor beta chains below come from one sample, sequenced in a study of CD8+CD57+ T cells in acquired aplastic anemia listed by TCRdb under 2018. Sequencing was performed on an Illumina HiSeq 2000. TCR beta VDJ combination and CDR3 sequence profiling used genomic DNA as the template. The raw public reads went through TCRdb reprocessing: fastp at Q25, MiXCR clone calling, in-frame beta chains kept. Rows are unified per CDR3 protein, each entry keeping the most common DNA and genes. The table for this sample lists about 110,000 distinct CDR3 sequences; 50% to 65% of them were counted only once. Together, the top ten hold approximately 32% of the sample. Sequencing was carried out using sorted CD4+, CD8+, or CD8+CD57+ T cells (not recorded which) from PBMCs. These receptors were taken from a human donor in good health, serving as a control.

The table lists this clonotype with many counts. The CDR3 loop reads CASSPGSFQYF. The DNA for the CDR3 is TGTGCCAGCAGCCCCGGCTCCTTCCAGTACTTC. V is TRBV7-2 and J is TRBJ2-4; D unclear. There are 11 residues in the CDR3. From germline, CDR1 is SGHTA and CDR2 FQGNSA. Trimming took off 5 bases at V and 13 bases at J, with 12 bases between the two ends.

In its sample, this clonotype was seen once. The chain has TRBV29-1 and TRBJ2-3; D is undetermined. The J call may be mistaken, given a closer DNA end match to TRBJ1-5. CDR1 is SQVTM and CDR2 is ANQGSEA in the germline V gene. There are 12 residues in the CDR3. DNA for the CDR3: TGCAGCGTTGAAGATGTAGGAGATACGCAGCATTTT. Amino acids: CSVEDVGDTQHF.

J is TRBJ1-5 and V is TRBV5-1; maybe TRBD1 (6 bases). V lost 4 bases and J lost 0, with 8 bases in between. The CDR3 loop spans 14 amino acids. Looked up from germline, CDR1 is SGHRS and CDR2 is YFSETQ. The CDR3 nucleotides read TGCGCCAGCAGCCAGGACAGTAGCAATCAGCCCCAGCATTTT. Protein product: CASSQDSSNQPQHF.

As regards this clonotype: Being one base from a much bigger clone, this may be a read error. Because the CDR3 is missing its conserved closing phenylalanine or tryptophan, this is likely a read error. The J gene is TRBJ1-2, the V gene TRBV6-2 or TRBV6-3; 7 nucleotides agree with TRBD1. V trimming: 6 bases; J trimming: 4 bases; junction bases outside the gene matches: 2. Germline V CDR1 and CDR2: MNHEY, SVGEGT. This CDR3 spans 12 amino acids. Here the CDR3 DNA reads TGTGCCAGCAGGACAGGGTCCTATGGCTACACCCTC. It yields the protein CASRTGSYGYTL.

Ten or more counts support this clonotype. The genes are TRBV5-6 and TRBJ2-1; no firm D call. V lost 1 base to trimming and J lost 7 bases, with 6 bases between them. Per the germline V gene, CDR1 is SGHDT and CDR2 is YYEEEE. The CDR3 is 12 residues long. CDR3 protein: CASSLYSNEQFF. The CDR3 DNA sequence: TGTGCCAGCAGCTTGTACTCTAATGAGCAGTTCTTC.

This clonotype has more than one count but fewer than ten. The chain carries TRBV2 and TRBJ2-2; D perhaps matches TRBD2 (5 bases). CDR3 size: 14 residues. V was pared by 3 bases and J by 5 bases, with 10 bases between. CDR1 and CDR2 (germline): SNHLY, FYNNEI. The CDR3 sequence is CASSDSTGTGELFF. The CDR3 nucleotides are TGTGCCAGCAGTGACAGCACGGGGACCGGGGAGCTGTTTTTT.

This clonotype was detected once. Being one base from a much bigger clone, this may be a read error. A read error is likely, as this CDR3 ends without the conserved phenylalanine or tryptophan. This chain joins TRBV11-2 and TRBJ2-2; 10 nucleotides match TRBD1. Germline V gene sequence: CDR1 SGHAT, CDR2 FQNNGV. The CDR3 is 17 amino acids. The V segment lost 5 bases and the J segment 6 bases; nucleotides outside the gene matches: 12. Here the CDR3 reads CASSLMAGTGVSGELFL. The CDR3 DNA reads TGTGCCAGCAGCCTTATGGCGGGGACAGGGGTATCCGGGGAGCTGTTTCTT.

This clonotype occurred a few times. CDR3 protein: CASSLVSGGFSYEQYF. For the CDR3, the DNA is TGTGCCAGCAGTTTGGTTAGCGGGGGCTTCTCCTACGAGCAGTACTTC. The J gene is TRBJ2-7, the V gene TRBV12-3 or TRBV12-4, with 9 bases that match TRBD2. The CDR3 extends over 16 amino acids. V gave up 3 bases and J gave up 0 bases; unmatched junction bases: 6.

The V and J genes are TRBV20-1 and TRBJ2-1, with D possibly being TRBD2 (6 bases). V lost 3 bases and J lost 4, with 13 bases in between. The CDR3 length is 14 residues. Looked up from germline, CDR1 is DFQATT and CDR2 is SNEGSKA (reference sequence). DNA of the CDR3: TGCAGTGCTAGCTGGAGACTAGGATACAATGAGCAGTTCTTC. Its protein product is CSASWRLGYNEQFF.

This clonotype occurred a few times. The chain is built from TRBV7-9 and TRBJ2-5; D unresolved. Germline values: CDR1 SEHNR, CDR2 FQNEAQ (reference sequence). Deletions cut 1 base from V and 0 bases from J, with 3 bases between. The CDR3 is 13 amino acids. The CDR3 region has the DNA TGTGCCAGCAGCTTAGGGAACCAAGAGACCCAGTACTTC. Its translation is CASSLGNQETQYF. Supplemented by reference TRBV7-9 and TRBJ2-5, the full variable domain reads DTGVSQNPRHKITKRGQNVTFRCDPISEHNRLYWYRQTLGQGPEFLTYFQNEAQLEKSRLLSDRFSAERPKGSFSTLEIQRTEQGDSAMYLCASSLGNQETQYFGPGTRLLVL.